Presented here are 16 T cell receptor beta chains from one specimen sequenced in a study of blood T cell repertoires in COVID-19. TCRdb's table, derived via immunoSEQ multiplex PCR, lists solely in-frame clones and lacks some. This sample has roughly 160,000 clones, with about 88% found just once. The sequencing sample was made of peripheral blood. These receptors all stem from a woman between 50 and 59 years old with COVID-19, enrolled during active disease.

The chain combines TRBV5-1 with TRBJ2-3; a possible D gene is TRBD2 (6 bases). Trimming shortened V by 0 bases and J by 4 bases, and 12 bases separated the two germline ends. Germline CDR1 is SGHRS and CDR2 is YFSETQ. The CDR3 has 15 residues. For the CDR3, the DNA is TGCGCCAGCAGCTTGGGGACTATTGGGGCAGATACGCAGTATTTT. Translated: CASSLGTIGADTQYF.

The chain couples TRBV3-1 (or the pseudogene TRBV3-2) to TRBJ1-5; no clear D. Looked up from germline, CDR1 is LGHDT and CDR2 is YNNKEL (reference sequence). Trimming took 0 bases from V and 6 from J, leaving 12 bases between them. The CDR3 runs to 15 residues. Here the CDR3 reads CASSQDPREGQPQHF. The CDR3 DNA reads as TGTGCCAGCAGCCAAGATCCAAGGGAGGGTCAGCCCCAGCATTTT.

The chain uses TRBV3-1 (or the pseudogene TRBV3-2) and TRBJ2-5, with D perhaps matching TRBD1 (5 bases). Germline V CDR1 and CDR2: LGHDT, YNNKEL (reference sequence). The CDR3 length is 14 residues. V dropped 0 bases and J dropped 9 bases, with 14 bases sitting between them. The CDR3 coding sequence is TGTGCCAGCAGCCAAGATGCCGGGCAAGGGGCCCAGTACTTC. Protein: CASSQDAGQGAQYF.

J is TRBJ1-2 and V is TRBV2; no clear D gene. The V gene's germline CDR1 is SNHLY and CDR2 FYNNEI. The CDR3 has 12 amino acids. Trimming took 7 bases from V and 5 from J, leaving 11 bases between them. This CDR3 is CASTTSSYGYTF. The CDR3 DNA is TGTGCCAGCACAACGTCTAGTTATGGCTACACCTTC. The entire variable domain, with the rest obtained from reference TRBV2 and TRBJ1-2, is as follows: EPEVTQTPSHQVTQMGQEVILRCVPISNHLYFYWYRQILGQKVEFLVSFYNNEISEKSEIFDDQFSVERPDGSNFTLKIRSTKLEDSAMYFCASTTSSYGYTFGSGTRLTVV.

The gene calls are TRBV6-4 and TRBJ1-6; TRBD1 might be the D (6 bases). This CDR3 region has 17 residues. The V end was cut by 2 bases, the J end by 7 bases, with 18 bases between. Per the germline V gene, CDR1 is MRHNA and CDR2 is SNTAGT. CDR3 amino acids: CASSDQYGRGRNSPLHF. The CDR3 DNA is TGTGCCAGCAGTGACCAATATGGCAGGGGTCGAAATTCACCCCTCCACTTT.

CDR3 in DNA: TGTGCCAGCAGCGTAGCGGGGGGGAGCGTCTCCTACAATGAGCAGTTCTTC. Encoded protein: CASSVAGGSVSYNEQFF. The chain couples TRBV9 to TRBJ2-1; TRBD2 matches at 8 bases. CDR1 and CDR2 (germline): SGDLS, YYNGEE. The CDR3 has 17 residues. Unmatched junction bases numbered 5, after V lost 0 bases and J lost 0 bases.

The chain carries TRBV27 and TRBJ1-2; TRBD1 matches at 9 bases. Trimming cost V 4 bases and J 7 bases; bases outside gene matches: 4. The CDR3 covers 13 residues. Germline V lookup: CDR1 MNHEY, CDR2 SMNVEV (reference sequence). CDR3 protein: CASSSGQGSGYTF. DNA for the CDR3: TGTGCCAGCAGTTCGGGACAGGGCAGTGGCTACACCTTC.

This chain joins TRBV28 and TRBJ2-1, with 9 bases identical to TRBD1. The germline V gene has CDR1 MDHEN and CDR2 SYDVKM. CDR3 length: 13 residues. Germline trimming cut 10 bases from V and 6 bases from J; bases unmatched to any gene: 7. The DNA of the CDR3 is TGTGCCACCCTACAGGGGGCTAGCAATGAGCAGTTCTTC. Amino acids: CATLQGASNEQFF. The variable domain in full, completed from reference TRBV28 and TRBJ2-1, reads DVKVTQSSRYLVKRTGEKVFLECVQDMDHENMFWYRQDPGLGLRLIYFSYDVKMKEKGDIPEGYSVSREKKERFSLILESASTNQTSMYLCATLQGASNEQFFGPGTRLTVL.

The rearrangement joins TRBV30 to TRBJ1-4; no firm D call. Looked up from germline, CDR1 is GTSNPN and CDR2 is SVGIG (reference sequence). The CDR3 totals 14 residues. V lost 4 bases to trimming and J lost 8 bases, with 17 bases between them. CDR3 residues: CAWNTRGRREKLFF. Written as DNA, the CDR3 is TGTGCCTGGAACACGCGGGGTCGTAGGGAAAAACTGTTTTTT. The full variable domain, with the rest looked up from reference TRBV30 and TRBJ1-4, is SQTIHQWPATLVQPVGSPLSLECTVEGTSNPNLYWYRQAAGRGLQLLFYSVGIGQISSEVPQNLSASRPQDRQFILSSKKLLLSDSGFYLCAWNTRGRREKLFFGSGTQLSVL.

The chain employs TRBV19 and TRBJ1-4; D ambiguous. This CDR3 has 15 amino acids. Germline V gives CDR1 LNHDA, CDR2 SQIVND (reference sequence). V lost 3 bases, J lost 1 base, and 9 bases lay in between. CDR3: CASSIAGETNEKLFF. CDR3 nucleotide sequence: TGTGCCAGTAGTATCGCCGGTGAAACTAATGAAAAACTGTTTTTT. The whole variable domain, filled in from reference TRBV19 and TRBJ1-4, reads DGGITQSPKYLFRKEGQNVTLSCEQNLNHDAMYWYRQDPGQGLRLIYYSQIVNDFQKGDIAEGYSVSREKKESFPLTVTSAQKNPTAFYLCASSIAGETNEKLFFGSGTQLSVL.

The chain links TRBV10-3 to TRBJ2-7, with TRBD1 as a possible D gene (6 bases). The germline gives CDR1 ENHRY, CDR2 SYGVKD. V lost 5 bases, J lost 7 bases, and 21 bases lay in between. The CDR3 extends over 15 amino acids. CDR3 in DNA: TGTGCCATCAGTCGAAGTCAGGGGAGAAGGGGAGAGCAGTACTTC. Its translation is CAISRSQGRRGEQYF.

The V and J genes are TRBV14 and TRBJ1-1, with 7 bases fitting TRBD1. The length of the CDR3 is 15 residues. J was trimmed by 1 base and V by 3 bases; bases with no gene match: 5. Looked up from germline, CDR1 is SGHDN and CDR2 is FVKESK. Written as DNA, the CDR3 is TGTGCCAGCAGCCAGGCCGGGACAGCGAACACTGAAGCTTTCTTT. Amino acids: CASSQAGTANTEAFF. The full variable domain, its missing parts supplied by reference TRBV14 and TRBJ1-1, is EAGVTQFPSHSVIEKGQTVTLRCDPISGHDNLYWYRRVMGKEIKFLLHFVKESKQDESGMPNNRFLAERTGGTYSTLKVQPAELEDSGVYFCASSQAGTANTEAFFGQGTRLTVV.

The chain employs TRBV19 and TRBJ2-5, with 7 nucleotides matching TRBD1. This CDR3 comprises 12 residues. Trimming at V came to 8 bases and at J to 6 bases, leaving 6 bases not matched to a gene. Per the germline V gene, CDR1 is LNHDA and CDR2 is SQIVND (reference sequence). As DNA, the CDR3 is TGTGCCAGTGGGACAGCCGACAAGACCCAGTACTTC. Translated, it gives CASGTADKTQYF. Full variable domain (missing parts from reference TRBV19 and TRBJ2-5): DGGITQSPKYLFRKEGQNVTLSCEQNLNHDAMYWYRQDPGQGLRLIYYSQIVNDFQKGDIAEGYSVSREKKESFPLTVTSAQKNPTAFYLCASGTADKTQYFGPGTRLLVL.

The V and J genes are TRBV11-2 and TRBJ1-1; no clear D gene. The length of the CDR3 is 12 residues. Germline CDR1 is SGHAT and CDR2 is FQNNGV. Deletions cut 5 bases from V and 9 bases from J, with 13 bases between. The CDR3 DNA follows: TGTGCCAGCAGCCCAGAGGTGGGTCAAGCTTTCTTT. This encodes CASSPEVGQAFF. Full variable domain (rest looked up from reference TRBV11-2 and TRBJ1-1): EAGVAQSPRYKIIEKRQSVAFWCNPISGHATLYWYQQILGQGPKLLIQFQNNGVVDDSQLPKDRFSAERLKGVDSTLKIQPAKLEDSAVYLCASSPEVGQAFFGQGTRLTVV.

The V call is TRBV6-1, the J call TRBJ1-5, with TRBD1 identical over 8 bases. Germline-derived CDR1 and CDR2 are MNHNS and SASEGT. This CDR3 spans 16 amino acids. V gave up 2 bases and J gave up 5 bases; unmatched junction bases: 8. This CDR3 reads CASSEYMGQVDQPQHF. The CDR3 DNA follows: TGTGCCAGCAGTGAATACATGGGACAGGTCGATCAGCCCCAGCATTTT.

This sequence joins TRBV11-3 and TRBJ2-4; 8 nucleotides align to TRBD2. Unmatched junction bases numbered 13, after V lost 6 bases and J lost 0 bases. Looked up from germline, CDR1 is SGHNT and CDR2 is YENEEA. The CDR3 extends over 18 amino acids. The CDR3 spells CASSKTVGGARAKNIQYF. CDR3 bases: TGTGCCAGCAGTAAGACGGTCGGGGGGGCGCGAGCCAAAAACATTCAGTACTTC. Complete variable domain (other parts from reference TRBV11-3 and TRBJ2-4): EAGVVQSPRYKIIEKKQPVAFWCNPISGHNTLYWYLQNLGQGPELLIRYENEEAVDDSQLPKDRFSAERLKGVDSTLKIQPAELGDSAVYLCASSKTVGGARAKNIQYFGAGTRLSVL.